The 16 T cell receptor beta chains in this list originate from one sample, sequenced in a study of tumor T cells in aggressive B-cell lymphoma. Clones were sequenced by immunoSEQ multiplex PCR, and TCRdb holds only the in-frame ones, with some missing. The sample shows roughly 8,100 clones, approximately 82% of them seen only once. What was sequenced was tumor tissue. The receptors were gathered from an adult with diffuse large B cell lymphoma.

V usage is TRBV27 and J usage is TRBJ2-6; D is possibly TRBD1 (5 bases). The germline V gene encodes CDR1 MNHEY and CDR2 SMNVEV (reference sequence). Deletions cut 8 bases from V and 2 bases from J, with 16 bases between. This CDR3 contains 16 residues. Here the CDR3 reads CASGKGPRAGANVLTF. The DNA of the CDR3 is TGTGCCAGCGGAAAGGGGCCCCGGGCTGGGGCCAACGTCCTGACTTTC.

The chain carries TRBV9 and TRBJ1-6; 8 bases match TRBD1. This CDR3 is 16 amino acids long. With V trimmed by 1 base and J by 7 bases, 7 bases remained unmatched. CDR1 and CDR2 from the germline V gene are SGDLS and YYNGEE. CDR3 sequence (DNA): TGTGCCAGCAGCGTATCCTCCGGGACAGGAAATTCACCCCTCCACTTT. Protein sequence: CASSVSSGTGNSPLHF.

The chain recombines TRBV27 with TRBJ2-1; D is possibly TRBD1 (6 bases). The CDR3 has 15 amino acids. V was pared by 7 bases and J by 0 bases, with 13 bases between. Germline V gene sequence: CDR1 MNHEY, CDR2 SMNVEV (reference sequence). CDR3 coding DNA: TGTGCCAGCATTCCCGGGACAAGCTCCTACAATGAGCAGTTCTTC. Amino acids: CASIPGTSSYNEQFF.

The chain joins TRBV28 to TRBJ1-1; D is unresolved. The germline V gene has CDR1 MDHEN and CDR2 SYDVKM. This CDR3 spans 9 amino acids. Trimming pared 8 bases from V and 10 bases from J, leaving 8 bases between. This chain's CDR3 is CASVNGAFF. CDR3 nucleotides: TGTGCCAGCGTAAACGGAGCTTTCTTT.

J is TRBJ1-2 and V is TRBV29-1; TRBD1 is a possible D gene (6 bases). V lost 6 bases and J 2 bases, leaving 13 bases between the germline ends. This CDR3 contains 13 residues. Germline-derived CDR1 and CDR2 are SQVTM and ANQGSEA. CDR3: CSVAGGANYGYTF. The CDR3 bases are TGCAGCGTAGCGGGGGGGGCGAACTATGGCTACACCTTC.

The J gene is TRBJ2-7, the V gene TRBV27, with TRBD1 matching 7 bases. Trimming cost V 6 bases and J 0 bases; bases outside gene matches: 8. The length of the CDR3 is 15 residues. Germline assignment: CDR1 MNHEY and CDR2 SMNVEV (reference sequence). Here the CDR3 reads CASSPPGQPSYEQYF. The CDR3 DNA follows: TGTGCCAGCAGCCCCCCGGGACAGCCCTCCTACGAGCAGTACTTC.

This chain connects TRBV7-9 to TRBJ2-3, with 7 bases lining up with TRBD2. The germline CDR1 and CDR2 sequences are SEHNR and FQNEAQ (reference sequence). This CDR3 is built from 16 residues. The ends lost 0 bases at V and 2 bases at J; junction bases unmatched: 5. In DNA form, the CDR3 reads TGTGCCAGCAGCTTAGCGGGAGGGCCCCCCACAGATACGCAGTATTTT. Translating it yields CASSLAGGPPTDTQYF.

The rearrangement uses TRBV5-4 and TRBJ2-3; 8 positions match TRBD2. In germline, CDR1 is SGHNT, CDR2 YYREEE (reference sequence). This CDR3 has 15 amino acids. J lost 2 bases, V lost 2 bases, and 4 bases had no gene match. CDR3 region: CASSFGTRVTDTQYF. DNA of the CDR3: TGTGCCAGCAGCTTTGGGACTAGGGTCACAGATACGCAGTATTTT.

Here the CDR3 reads CASSTLAGNTYEQYF. The CDR3, as DNA: TGTGCCAGCAGCACCCTAGCGGGAAATACCTACGAGCAGTACTTC. This chain uses TRBV6-5 with TRBJ2-7; 9 positions match TRBD2. Germline V gene lookup returns CDR1 MNHEY and CDR2 SVGAGI. This CDR3 has 15 amino acids. The J segment lost 2 bases and the V segment lost 6 bases, leaving 8 bases of the junction unmatched.

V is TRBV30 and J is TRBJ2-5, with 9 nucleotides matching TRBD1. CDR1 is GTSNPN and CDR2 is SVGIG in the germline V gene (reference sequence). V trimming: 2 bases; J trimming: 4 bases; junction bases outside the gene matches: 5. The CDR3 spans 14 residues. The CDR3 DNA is TGTGCCTGGAGTCGGGACAGGGTTTCAGAGACCCAGTACTTC. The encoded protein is CAWSRDRVSETQYF.

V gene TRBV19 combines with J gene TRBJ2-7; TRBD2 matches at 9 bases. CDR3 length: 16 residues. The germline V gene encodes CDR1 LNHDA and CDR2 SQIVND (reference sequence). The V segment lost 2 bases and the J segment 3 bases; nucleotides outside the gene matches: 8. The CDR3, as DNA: TGTGCCAGTAGTATATCGGGACTAGCCGGTCTCTACGAGCAGTACTTC. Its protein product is CASSISGLAGLYEQYF.

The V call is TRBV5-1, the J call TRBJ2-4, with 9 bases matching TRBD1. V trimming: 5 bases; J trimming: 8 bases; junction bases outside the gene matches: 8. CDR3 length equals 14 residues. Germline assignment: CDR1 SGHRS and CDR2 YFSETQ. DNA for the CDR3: TGCGCCAGCAGTCGGGACAGGGAGGTAGACATTCAGTACTTC. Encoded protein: CASSRDREVDIQYF.

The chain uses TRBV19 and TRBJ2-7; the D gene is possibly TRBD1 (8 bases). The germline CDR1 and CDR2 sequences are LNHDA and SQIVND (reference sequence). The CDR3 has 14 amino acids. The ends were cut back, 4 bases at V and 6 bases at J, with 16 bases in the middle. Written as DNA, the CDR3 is TGTGCCAGTAGTAAAGGACAGGGAGGGGTCGAGCAGTACTTC. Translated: CASSKGQGGVEQYF.

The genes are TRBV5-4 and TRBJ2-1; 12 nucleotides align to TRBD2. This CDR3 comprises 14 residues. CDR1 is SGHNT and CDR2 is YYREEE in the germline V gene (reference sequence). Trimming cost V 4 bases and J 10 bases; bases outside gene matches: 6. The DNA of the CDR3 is TGTGCCAGCAGCAAGACTAGCGGGAGTTGGGAGCAGTTCTTC. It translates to CASSKTSGSWEQFF.

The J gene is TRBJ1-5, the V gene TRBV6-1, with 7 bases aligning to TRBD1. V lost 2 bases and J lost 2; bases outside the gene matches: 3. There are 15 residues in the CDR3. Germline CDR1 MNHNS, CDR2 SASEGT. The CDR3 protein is CASSERQGGNQPQHF. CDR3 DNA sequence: TGTGCCAGCAGTGAAAGGCAGGGGGGCAATCAGCCCCAGCATTTT.

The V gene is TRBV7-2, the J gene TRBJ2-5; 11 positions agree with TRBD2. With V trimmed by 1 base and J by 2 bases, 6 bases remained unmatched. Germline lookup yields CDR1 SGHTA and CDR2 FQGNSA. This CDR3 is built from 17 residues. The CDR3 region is CASSLGRASGRQETQYF. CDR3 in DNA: TGTGCCAGCAGCTTAGGGAGGGCTAGCGGGAGGCAAGAGACCCAGTACTTC.